Each of the 9 T cell receptor beta chains below was sequenced from the same sample in a study of T cells after yellow fever vaccination. TCRdb passed the 5' RACE reads through MiXCR, listing each CDR3 protein once. The sample lists some 320,000 distinct CDR3 sequences; around 10% were seen once. The material sequenced was CD4+ T cells sorted from PBMCs, taken 45 days after the yellow fever booster vaccination. These receptors originate from a man aged 18-30 years who received the YFV17D yellow fever vaccine.

This clonotype has ten or more counts. This chain uses TRBV20-1 with TRBJ2-1; tentative D call: TRBD1 (8 bases). With 0 bases removed from V and 2 bases from J, the gap between germline ends came to 17 bases. This CDR3 has 17 amino acids. The germline CDR1 and CDR2 sequences are DFQATT and SNEGSKA (reference sequence). The CDR3 nucleotides read TGCAGTGCTAGAGATCGCGGACAGGGAGGGCCCTACAATGAGCAGTTCTTC. This encodes CSARDRGQGGPYNEQFF.

This clonotype was recorded a few times. The chain employs TRBV10-3 and TRBJ2-3, with 7 nucleotides matching TRBD1. The germline CDR1 and CDR2 sequences are ENHRY and SYGVKD. The CDR3 loop spans 14 amino acids. V trimming: 5 bases; J trimming: 2 bases; junction bases outside the gene matches: 4. For the CDR3, the DNA is TGTGCCATCAGTTCCGGGACAGCCACAGATACGCAGTATTTT. It yields the protein CAISSGTATDTQYF.

V usage is TRBV19 and J usage is TRBJ2-2, with TRBD2 identical over 12 bases. J was trimmed by 3 bases and V by 6 bases; bases with no gene match: 5. Germline values: CDR1 LNHDA, CDR2 SQIVND (reference sequence). The CDR3 contains 16 residues. The CDR3, as DNA: TGTGCCAGTAGAGATCTAGCGGGGGGGGACACCGGGGAGCTGTTTTTT. Its protein is CASRDLAGGDTGELFF.

The chain couples TRBV7-2 to TRBJ2-7; 13 nucleotides agree with TRBD2. The CDR3 is made up of 15 amino acids. The germline V gene encodes CDR1 SGHTA and CDR2 FQGNSA. V was pared by 5 bases and J by 0 bases, with 1 base of the junction left unmatched. The chain's CDR3 is CASSTSGGASYEQYV. The CDR3 nucleotides are TGTGCCAGCAGCACTAGCGGGGGGGCCTCCTACGAGCAGTACGTC.

This clonotype was picked up a small number of times. The V and J genes are TRBV19 and TRBJ1-2; 9 positions match TRBD1. The V gene's germline CDR1 is LNHDA and CDR2 SQIVND (reference sequence). CDR3 length: 13 residues. The J segment lost 4 bases and the V segment lost 7 bases, leaving 4 bases of the junction unmatched. CDR3 bases: TGTGCCAGTATGAGGACAGGGGCCTATGGCTACACCTTC. Its protein product is CASMRTGAYGYTF.

The CDR3 DNA follows: TGTGCCAGCAGTGGTCACAGGGGAAGGTCTGAAGCTTTCTTT. Encoded protein: CASSGHRGRSEAFF. The chain is built from TRBV25-1 and TRBJ1-1; 7 bases match TRBD1. Trimming cost V 4 bases and J 6 bases; bases outside gene matches: 8. The germline CDR1 and CDR2 sequences are MGHDK and SYGVNS. The CDR3 is 14 residues long.

At least ten counts were recorded for this clonotype. The DNA is omitted, as the CDR3 cannot be located on it reliably, and the CDR3 follows TCRdb's listing. V usage is TRBV2 and J usage is TRBJ1-1; the DNA was not compared with TRBD1, the D call given in the table. Germline V gene lookup returns CDR1 SNHLY and CDR2 FYNNEI. The CDR3 length equals 13 residues, ends included. This chain's CDR3 is CASSVDFGQGSFF.

The chain carries TRBV20-1 and TRBJ2-2, with D tentatively TRBD1 or TRBD2 (5 bases each). Looked up from germline, CDR1 is DFQATT and CDR2 is SNEGSKA (reference sequence). The CDR3 is 14 amino acids. Trimming cost V 3 bases and J 4 bases, with 12 bases left between them. The CDR3 coding sequence is TGCAGTGCTAGGGTAGAGGGGCGCACCGGGGAGCTGTTTTTT. Residues: CSARVEGRTGELFF.

This clonotype occurred a few times. The gene calls are TRBV9 and TRBJ2-4; TRBD2 aligns across 9 bases. With 2 bases clipped from V and 0 bases from J, the junction kept 3 bases outside the gene matches. The CDR3 spans 16 residues. CDR1 is SGDLS and CDR2 is YYNGEE in the germline V gene. CDR3 sequence: CASSVAGGLAKNIQYF. CDR3 coding DNA: TGTGCCAGCAGCGTTGCGGGGGGGCTAGCCAAAAACATTCAGTACTTC. The complete variable domain, with remaining parts taken from reference TRBV9 and TRBJ2-4, reads DSGVTQTPKHLITATGQRVTLRCSPRSGDLSVYWYQQSLDQGLQFLIQYYNGEERAKGNILERFSAQQFPDLHSELNLSSLELGDSALYFCASSVAGGLAKNIQYFGAGTRLSVL.